What follows describes a single TCR beta chain. This CDR3 is built from 13 residues. Germline CDR1 is SGHRS and CDR2 is YFSETQ. V was trimmed by 3 bases and J by 3 bases, leaving 6 bases between them. The entry originates in a study of blood T cell repertoires in COVID-19. Study in general: Sites across the United States, Italy and Spain contributed samples from acute and convalescent COVID-19. The cDNA or gDNA used as material had been derived from T cells, B-cell-depleted T cells, or PBMCs.

In the original processing: By means of reference gene primer amplification, nucleated cell counts were estimated. Method: immunoSEQ multiplex PCR; TCRdb's copy keeps in-frame clones and lacks some. That table is the source of V, J and clone size, and D and trimming were worked out from the DNA. The table shows about 170,000 clones, with 84% occurring only once. The sequence was collected from a man aged 70-80 years with active or convalescent COVID-19. This sequence joins TRBV5-1 and TRBJ1-4; D not certain. Sequenced material: peripheral blood. In nucleotides, the CDR3 is TGCGCCAGCAGCTCCGGGGCTAATGAAAAACTGTTTTTT. Its translation is CASSSGANEKLFF.